A single sample is the source of the 2 T cell receptor beta chains below, sequenced in a study of control samples from healthy donors and cancer patients. The protocol was immunoSEQ multiplex PCR, while the TCRdb copy is restricted to in-frame clones and leaves out a portion. The table records tens of thousands of clones, 75% to 95% of them present only once. Sequenced: PBMCs. These receptors were taken from a woman aged 40 to 49 with head and neck cancer.

The J gene is TRBJ1-1, the V gene TRBV10-3; TRBD1 is a possible D gene (6 bases). Germline assignment: CDR1 ENHRY and CDR2 SYGVKD. This CDR3 is built from 14 residues. V was clipped by 0 bases and J by 4 bases, with 9 bases between them. CDR3 loop: CAISESAGATEAFF. The CDR3 nucleotides read TGTGCCATCAGTGAGTCGGCGGGGGCCACTGAAGCTTTCTTT.

This chain joins TRBV29-1 and TRBJ2-7; D is uncertain. The germline gives CDR1 SQVTM, CDR2 ANQGSEA. This CDR3 comprises 10 residues. Trimming stripped 4 bases from V and 3 bases from J, with 4 bases between. This chain's CDR3 is CSVGSYEQYF. The CDR3 bases are TGCAGCGTTGGTAGCTACGAGCAGTACTTC.